This T cell receptor (beta chain) was sequenced during a study of blood T cell repertoires in COVID-19. Study background: Material from acute and convalescent COVID-19 was sourced from the United States, Italy and Spain.

The protocol was immunoSEQ multiplex PCR, while the TCRdb copy is restricted to in-frame clones and leaves out a portion. The repertoire holds under 150,000 clones, with more than 70% as singletons. CDR1 SQVTM and CDR2 ANQGSEA come from the germline V gene. This CDR3 has 13 residues. With 4 bases removed from V and 6 bases from J, the gap between germline ends came to 12 bases. Sample: peripheral blood. This sequence joins TRBV29-1 and TRBJ2-2; a possible D gene is TRBD2 (6 bases). The source of this sequence is a human donor in a cohort sampled during active COVID-19. CDR3 sequence (DNA): TGCAGCGTTGTGCATACTAGCCCCGGGGAGCTGTTTTTT. As protein: CSVVHTSPGELFF.